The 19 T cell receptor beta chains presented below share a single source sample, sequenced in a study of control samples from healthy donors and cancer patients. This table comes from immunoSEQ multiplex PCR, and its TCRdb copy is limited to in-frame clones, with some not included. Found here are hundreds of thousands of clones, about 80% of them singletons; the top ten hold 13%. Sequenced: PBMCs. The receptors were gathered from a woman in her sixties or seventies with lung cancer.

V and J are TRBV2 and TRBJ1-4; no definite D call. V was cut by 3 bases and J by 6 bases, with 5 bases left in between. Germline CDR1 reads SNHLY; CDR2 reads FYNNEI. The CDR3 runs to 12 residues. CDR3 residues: CASSDRDEKLFF. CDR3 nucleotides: TGTGCCAGCAGTGACAGAGATGAAAAACTGTTTTTT.

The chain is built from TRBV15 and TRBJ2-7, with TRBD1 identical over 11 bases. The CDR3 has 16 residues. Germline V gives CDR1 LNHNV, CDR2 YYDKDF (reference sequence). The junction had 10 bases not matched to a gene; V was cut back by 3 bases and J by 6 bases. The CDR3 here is CATSSQARTGGLEQYF. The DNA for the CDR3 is TGTGCCACCAGCAGTCAAGCTCGGACAGGGGGCCTCGAGCAGTACTTC.

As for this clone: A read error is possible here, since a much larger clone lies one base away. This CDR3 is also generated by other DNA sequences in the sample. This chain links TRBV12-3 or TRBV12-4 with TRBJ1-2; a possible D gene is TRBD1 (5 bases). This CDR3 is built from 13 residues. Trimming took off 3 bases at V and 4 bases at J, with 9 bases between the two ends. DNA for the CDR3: TGTGCCAGCAGTTTGGGCAGGGCCTATGGCTACACCTTC. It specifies CASSLGRAYGYTF.

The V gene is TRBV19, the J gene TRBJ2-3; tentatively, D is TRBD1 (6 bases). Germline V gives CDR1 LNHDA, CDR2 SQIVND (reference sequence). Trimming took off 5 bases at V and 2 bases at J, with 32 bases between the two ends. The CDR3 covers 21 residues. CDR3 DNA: TGTGCCAGTAGTTTATCCTCTCCGGGACAACTTACCCCTGGCGACACAGATACGCAGTATTTT. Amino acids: CASSLSSPGQLTPGDTDTQYF.

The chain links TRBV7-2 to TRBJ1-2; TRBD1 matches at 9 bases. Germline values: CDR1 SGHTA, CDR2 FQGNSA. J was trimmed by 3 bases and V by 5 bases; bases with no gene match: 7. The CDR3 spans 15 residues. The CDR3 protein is CASSPRDRAYYGYTF. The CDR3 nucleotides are TGTGCCAGCAGCCCCCGGGACAGGGCCTACTATGGCTACACCTTC.

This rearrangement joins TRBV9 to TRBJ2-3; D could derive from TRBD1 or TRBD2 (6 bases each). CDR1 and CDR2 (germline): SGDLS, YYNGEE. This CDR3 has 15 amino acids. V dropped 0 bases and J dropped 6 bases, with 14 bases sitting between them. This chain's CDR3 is CASSVDGGLRDTQYF. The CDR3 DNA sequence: TGTGCCAGCAGCGTAGATGGGGGGCTGAGGGATACGCAGTATTTT. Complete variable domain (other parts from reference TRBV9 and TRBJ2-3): DSGVTQTPKHLITATGQRVTLRCSPRSGDLSVYWYQQSLDQGLQFLIQYYNGEERAKGNILERFSAQQFPDLHSELNLSSLELGDSALYFCASSVDGGLRDTQYFGPGTRLTVL.

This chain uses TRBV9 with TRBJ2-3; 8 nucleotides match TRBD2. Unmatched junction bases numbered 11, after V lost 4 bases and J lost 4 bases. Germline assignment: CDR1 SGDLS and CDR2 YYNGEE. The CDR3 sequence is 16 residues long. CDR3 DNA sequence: TGTGCCAGCAGCCCCAGGGGAGCGGGGGTCGCAGATACGCAGTATTTT. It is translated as CASSPRGAGVADTQYF.

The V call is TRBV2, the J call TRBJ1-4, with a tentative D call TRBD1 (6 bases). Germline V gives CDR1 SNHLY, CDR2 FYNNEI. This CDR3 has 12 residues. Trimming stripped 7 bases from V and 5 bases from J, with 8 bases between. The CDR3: CASNRENEKLFF. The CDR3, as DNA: TGTGCCAGCAACAGGGAGAATGAAAAACTGTTTTTT.

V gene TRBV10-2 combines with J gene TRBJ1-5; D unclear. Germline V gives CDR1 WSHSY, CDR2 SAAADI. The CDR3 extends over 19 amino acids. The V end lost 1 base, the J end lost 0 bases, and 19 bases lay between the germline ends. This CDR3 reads CASSEFREYSWDSNQPQHF. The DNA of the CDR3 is TGCGCCAGCAGTGAGTTCCGTGAGTACAGTTGGGATAGCAATCAGCCCCAGCATTTT.

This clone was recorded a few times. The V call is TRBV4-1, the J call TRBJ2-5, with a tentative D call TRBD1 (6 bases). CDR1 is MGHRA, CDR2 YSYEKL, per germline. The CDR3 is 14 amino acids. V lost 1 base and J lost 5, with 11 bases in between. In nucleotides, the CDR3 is TGCGCCAGCAGCCAAGGGGACATTTCCGAGACCCAGTACTTC. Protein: CASSQGDISETQYF.

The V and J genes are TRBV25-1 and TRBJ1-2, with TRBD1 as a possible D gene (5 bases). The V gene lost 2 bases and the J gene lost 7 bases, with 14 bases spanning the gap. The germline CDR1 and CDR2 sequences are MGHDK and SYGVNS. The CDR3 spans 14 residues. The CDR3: CASSEESRAAGYTF. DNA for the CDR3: TGTGCCAGCAGTGAAGAGAGCAGGGCGGCTGGCTACACCTTC.

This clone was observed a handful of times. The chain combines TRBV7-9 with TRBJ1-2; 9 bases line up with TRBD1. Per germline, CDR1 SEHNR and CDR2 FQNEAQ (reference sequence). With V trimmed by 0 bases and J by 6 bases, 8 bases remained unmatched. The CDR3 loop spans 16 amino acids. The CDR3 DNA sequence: TGTGCCAGCAGCTTAGCTCTTTACAGGGGGCCGGATGGCTACACCTTC. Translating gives CASSLALYRGPDGYTF.

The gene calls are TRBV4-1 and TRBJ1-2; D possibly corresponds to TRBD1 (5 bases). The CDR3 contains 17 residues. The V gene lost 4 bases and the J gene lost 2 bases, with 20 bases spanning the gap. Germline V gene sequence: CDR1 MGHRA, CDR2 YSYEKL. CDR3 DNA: TGCGCCAGCAGCCCTACCGTCCGACAGCCCCTAAACTATGGCTACACCTTC. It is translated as CASSPTVRQPLNYGYTF.

CDR3 bases: TGTGCCAGCAGCTTAGAGGTTGGTCAGCCCCAGCATTTT. It codes for CASSLEVGQPQHF. The gene calls are TRBV13 and TRBJ1-5; D is ambiguous. Trimming took 1 base from V and 6 from J, leaving 7 bases between them. The CDR3 spans 13 residues. CDR1 and CDR2 from the germline V gene are PRHDT and FYEKMQ (reference sequence).

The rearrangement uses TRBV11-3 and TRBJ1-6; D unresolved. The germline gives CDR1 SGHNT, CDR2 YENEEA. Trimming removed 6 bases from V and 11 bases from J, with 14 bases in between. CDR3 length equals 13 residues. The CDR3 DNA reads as TGTGCCAGCAGTTCCGACCGAACGGCACCCCTCCACTTT. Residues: CASSSDRTAPLHF.

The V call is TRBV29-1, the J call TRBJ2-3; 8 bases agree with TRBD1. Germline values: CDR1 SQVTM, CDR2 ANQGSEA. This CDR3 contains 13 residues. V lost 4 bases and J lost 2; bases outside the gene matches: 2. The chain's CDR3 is CSVATGVTDTQYF. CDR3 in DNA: TGCAGCGTTGCGACAGGGGTCACAGATACGCAGTATTTT.

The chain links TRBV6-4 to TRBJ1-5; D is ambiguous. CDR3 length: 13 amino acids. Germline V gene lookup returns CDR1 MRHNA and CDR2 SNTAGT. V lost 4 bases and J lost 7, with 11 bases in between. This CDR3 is CASSVEGGQPQHF. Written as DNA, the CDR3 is TGTGCCAGCAGTGTAGAGGGTGGGCAGCCCCAGCATTTT.

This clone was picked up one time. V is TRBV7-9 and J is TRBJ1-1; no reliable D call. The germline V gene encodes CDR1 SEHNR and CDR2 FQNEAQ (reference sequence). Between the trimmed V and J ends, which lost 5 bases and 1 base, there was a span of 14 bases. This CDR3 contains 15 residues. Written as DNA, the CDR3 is TGTGCCAGCAGCCTTCAGATGGCCTCGAACACTGAAGCTTTCTTT. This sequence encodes CASSLQMASNTEAFF.

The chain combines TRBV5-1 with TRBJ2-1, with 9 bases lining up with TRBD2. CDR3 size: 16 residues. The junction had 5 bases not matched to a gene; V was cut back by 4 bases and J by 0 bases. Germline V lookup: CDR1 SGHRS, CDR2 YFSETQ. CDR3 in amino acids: CASSPRGLASYNEQFF. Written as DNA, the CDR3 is TGCGCCAGCAGCCCGAGGGGACTAGCCTCCTACAATGAGCAGTTCTTC.